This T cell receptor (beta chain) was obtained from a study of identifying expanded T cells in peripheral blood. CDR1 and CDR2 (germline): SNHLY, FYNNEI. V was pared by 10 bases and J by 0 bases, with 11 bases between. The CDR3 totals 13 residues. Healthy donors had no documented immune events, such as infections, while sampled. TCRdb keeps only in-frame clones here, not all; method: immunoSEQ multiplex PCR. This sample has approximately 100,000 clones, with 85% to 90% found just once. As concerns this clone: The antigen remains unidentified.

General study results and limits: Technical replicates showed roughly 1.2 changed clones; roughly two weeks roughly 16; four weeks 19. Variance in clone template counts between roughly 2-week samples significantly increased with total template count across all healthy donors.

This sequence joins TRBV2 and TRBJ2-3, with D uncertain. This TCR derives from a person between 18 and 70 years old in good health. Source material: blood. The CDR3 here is CATRTYSTDTQYF. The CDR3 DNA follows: TGTGCCACCAGGACCTATAGCACAGATACGCAGTATTTT.